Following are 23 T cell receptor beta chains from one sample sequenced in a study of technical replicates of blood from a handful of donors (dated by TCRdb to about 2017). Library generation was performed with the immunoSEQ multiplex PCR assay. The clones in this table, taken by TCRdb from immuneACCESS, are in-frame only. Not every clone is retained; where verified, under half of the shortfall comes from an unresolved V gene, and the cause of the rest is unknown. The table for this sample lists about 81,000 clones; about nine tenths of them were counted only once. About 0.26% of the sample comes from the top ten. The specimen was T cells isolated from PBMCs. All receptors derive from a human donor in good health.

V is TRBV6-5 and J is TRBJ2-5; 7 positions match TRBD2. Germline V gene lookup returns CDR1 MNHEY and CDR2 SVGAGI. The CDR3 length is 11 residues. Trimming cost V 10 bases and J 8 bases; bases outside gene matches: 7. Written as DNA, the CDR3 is TGTGCCACACGGACTAGTATTACCCAGTACTTC. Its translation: CATRTSITQYF.

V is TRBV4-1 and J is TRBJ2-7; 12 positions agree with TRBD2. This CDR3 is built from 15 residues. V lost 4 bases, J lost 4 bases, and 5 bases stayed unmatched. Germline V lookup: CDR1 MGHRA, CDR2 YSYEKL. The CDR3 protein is CASSPLAGGLYEQYF. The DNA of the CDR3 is TGCGCCAGCAGCCCACTAGCGGGGGGCCTTTACGAGCAGTACTTC.

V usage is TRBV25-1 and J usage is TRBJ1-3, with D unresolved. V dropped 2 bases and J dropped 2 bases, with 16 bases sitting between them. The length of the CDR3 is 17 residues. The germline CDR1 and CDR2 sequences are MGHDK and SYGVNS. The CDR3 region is CASSEVGGTVAGNTIYF. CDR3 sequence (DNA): TGTGCCAGCAGTGAAGTTGGAGGAACAGTTGCTGGAAACACCATATATTTT.

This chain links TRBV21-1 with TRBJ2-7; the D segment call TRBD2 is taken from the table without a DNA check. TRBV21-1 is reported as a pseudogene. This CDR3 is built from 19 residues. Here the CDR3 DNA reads TGTGCCAGCAGCAAAGCACATAGGACTAGCGGGACCATGGGCTACGAGCAGTACTTC. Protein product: CASSKAHRTSGTMGYEQYF.

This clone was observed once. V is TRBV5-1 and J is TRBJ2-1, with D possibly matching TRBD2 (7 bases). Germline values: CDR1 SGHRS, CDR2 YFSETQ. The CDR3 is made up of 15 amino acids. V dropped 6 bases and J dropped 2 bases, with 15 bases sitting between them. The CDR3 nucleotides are TGCGCCAGCAAATTGGGGGGGGCCGCCTACAATGAGCAGTTCTTC. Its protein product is CASKLGGAAYNEQFF.

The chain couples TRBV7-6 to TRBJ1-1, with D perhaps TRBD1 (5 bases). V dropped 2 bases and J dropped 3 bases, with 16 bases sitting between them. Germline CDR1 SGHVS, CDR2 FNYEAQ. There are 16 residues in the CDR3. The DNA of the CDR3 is TGTGCCAGCAGCTTATTTGTTGGGGGGGATCACACTGAAGCTTTCTTT. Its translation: CASSLFVGGDHTEAFF.

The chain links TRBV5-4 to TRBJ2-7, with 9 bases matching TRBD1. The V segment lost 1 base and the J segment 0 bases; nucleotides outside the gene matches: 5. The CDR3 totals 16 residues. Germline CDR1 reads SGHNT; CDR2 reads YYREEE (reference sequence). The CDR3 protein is CASSLYGTGSSYEQYF. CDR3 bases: TGTGCCAGCAGCTTGTATGGGACAGGGAGCTCCTACGAGCAGTACTTC.

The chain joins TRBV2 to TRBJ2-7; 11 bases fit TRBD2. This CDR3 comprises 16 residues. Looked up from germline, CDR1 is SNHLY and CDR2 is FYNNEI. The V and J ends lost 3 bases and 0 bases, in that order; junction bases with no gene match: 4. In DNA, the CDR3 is TGTGCCAGCAGTGATGGGACTAGCGGCGTCTCCTACGAGCAGTACTTC. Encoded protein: CASSDGTSGVSYEQYF.

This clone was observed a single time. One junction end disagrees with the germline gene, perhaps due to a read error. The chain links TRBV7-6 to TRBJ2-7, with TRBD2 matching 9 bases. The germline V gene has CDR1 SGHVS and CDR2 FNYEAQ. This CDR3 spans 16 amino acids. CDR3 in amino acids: CASSLWGGRASSEQYF. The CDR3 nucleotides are TGTGCCAGCAGCTTATGGGGCGGGAGGGCCTCCTCCGAGCAGTACTTC.

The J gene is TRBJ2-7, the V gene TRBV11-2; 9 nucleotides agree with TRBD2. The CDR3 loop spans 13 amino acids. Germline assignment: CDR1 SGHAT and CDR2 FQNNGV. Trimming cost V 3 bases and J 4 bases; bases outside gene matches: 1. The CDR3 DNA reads TGTGCCAGCAGCTTCGGACTAGCGTACGAGCAGTACTTC. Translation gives CASSFGLAYEQYF.

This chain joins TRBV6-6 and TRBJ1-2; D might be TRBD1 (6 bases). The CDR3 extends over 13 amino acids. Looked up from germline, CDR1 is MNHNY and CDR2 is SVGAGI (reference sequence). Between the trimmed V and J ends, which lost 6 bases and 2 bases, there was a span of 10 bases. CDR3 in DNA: TGTGCCAGCAGCTATGACAGGAACTATGGCTACACCTTC. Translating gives CASSYDRNYGYTF.

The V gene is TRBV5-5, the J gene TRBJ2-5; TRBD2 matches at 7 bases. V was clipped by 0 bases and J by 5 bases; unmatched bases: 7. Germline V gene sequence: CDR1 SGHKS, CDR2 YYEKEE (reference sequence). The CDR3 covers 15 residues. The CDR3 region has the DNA TGTGCCAGCAGCTTGGATGGAATGGGGGGGGAGACCCAGTACTTC. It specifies CASSLDGMGGETQYF.

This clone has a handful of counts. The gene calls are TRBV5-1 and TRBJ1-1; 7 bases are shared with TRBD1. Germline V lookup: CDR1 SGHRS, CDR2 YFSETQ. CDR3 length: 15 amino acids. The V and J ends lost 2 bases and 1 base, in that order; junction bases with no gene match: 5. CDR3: CASSFGQASNTEAFF. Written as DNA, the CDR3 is TGCGCCAGCAGCTTCGGACAGGCCTCGAACACTGAAGCTTTCTTT.

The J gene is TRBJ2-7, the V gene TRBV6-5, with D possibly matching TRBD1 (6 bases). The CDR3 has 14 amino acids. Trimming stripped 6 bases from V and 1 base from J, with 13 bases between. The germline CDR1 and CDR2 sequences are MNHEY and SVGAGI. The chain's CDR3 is CASSPTGQSYEQYF. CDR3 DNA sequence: TGTGCCAGCAGCCCAACTGGACAGTCCTACGAGCAGTACTTC.

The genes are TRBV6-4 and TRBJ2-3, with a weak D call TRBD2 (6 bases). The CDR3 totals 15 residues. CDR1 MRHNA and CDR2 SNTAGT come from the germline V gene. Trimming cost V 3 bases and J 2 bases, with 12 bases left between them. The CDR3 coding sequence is TGTGCCAGCAGTGAGCAACGCGGGACCACAGATACGCAGTATTTT. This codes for CASSEQRGTTDTQYF.

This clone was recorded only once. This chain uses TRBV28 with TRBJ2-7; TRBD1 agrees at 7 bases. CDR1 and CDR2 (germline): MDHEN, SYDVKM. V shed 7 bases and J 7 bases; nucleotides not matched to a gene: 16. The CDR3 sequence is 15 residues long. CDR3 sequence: CASNIPRRQGLEQYF. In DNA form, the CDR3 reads TGTGCCAGCAACATTCCCCGGAGACAGGGCTTAGAGCAGTACTTC.

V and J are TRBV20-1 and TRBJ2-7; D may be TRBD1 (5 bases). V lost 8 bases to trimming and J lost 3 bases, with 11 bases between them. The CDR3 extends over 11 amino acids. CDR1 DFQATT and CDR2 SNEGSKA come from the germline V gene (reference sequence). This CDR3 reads CSTGRDYEQYF. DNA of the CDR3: TGCAGTACTGGCAGGGACTACGAGCAGTACTTC.

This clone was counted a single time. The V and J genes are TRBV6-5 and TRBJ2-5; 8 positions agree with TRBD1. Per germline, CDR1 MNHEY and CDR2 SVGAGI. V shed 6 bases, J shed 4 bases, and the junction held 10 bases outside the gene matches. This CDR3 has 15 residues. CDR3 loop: CASRPTGERGETQYF. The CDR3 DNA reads TGTGCCAGCAGGCCGACAGGGGAGAGAGGAGAGACCCAGTACTTC.

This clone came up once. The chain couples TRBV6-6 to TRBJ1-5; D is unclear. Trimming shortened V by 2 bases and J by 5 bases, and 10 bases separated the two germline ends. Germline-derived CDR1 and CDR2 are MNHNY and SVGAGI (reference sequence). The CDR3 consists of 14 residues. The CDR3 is CASSYHRDDQPQHF. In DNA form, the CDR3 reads TGTGCCAGCAGTTACCATCGGGATGATCAGCCCCAGCATTTT.

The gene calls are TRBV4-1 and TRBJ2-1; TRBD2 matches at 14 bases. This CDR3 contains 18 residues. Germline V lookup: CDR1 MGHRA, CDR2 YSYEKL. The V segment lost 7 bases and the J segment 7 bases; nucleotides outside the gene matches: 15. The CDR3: CASTSKGLAGVVGNEQFF. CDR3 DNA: TGCGCCAGCACGAGTAAGGGACTAGCGGGAGTGGTAGGGAATGAGCAGTTCTTC.

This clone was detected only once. CDR3 in amino acids: CASTPPGLGTDTQYF. As DNA, the CDR3 is TGTGCCAGCACCCCCCCGGGACTTGGCACAGATACGCAGTATTTT. V is TRBV11-2 and J is TRBJ2-3; tentative D call: TRBD2 (6 bases). V was pared by 7 bases and J by 1 base, with 15 bases between. The CDR3 spans 15 residues. Germline V lookup: CDR1 SGHAT, CDR2 FQNNGV. The full variable domain, completed using reference TRBV11-2 and TRBJ2-3, is EAGVAQSPRYKIIEKRQSVAFWCNPISGHATLYWYQQILGQGPKLLIQFQNNGVVDDSQLPKDRFSAERLKGVDSTLKIQPAKLEDSAVYLCASTPPGLGTDTQYFGPGTRLTVL.

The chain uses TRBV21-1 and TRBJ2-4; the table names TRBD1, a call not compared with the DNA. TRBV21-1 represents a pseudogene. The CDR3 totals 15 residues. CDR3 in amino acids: CASSKQVEAKNIQYF. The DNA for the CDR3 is TGTGCCAGCAGCAAACAGGTGGAAGCCAAAAACATTCAGTACTTC.

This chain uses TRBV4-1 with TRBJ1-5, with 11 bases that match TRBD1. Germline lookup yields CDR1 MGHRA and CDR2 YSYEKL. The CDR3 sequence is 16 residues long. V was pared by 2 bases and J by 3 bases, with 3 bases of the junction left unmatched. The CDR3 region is CASSQPDRGPNQPQHF. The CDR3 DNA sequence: TGCGCCAGCAGCCAACCGGACAGGGGGCCCAATCAGCCCCAGCATTTT.